A single sample gave rise to the 10 T cell receptor beta chains below, sequenced in a study of blood T cell repertoires in COVID-19. Sequencing used immunoSEQ multiplex PCR; TCRdb keeps in-frame clones, though not all of them. Among approximately 120,000 clones listed, 75% to 90% were seen once. Sequencing input: peripheral blood. Source of these receptors: a woman in her forties or fifties with acute or convalescent COVID-19.

The genes are TRBV2 and TRBJ2-7; weak D call: TRBD2 (7 bases). This CDR3 has 13 amino acids. V was cut by 6 bases and J by 4 bases, with 13 bases left in between. CDR1 and CDR2 (germline): SNHLY, FYNNEI. The CDR3 DNA follows: TGTGCCAGCAGCGGGGGGCCTTCTTACGAGCAGTACTTC. It specifies CASSGGPSYEQYF.

In DNA form, the CDR3 reads TGTGCCACCAGCAGAGTCGTAAACAGGGATGTGGGTGAAAAACTGTTTTTT. This translates into CATSRVVNRDVGEKLFF. The chain couples TRBV15 to TRBJ1-4, with D possibly being TRBD1 (6 bases). The CDR3 sequence is 17 residues long. Trimming pared 1 base from V and 7 bases from J, leaving 19 bases between. From germline, CDR1 is LNHNV and CDR2 YYDKDF (reference sequence).

This clone was seen a few times. The J gene is TRBJ1-2, the V gene TRBV5-1; tentative D call: TRBD1 (5 bases). This CDR3 has 15 amino acids. Between the trimmed V and J ends, which lost 7 bases and 0 bases, there was a span of 16 bases. Germline assignment: CDR1 SGHRS and CDR2 YFSETQ. The DNA for the CDR3 is TGCGCCAGCTACGACGGGGGACCTACTAACTATGGCTACACCTTC. The encoded protein is CASYDGGPTNYGYTF.

The chain links TRBV18 to TRBJ1-4; D uncertain. Germline CDR1 is KGHSH and CDR2 is LQKENI. CDR3 length equals 15 residues. V lost 1 base and J 7 bases, leaving 13 bases between the germline ends. The CDR3, as DNA: TGTGCCAGCTCACCACGTACGCTTGAGGGTGAAAAACTGTTTTTT. Protein sequence: CASSPRTLEGEKLFF.

J is TRBJ2-6 and V is TRBV24-1, with 8 bases matching TRBD1. V dropped 3 bases and J dropped 2; count of bases not matched to a gene: 14. Looked up from germline, CDR1 is KGHDR and CDR2 is SFDVKD. The CDR3 extends over 20 amino acids. In nucleotides, the CDR3 is TGTGCCACCAGTGATGAGCGACCAGGGGGCGTACTCACTGGGGCCAACGTCCTGACTTTC. This codes for CATSDERPGGVLTGANVLTF.

The rearrangement links TRBV2 to TRBJ2-5, with 10 positions matching TRBD2. The germline gives CDR1 SNHLY, CDR2 FYNNEI. J gave up 4 bases and V 5 bases, and 10 bases lay outside the gene matches. CDR3 length: 16 residues. The CDR3 region is CASSKYSGGTGETQYF. CDR3 DNA: TGTGCCAGCAGTAAATATAGCGGGGGGACGGGAGAGACCCAGTACTTC.

This chain connects TRBV19 to TRBJ1-5; 9 nucleotides agree with TRBD1. Trimming at V came to 6 bases and at J to 5 bases, leaving 8 bases not matched to a gene. Germline CDR1 reads LNHDA; CDR2 reads SQIVND (reference sequence). The CDR3 length is 15 residues. CDR3 DNA: TGTGCCAGTAGGCCCGGGACAGGGTTCTATCAGCCCCAGCATTTT. It codes for CASRPGTGFYQPQHF.

The J gene is TRBJ1-2, the V gene TRBV6-5, with D perhaps matching TRBD1 (5 bases). Germline V CDR1 and CDR2: MNHEY, SVGAGI. This CDR3 is 13 amino acids long. The ends were cut back, 6 bases at V and 5 bases at J, with 13 bases in the middle. In DNA form, the CDR3 reads TGTGCCAGCAGATGGGGGGGAGAGTATGGCTACACCTTC. Its translation is CASRWGGEYGYTF.

CDR3: CASSIRGTDFYNSPLHF. The CDR3 DNA reads as TGCGCCAGCAGCATCCGGGGGACAGACTTCTATAATTCACCCCTCCACTTT. This chain joins TRBV5-1 and TRBJ1-6, with 7 bases matching TRBD1. J lost 3 bases, V lost 4 bases, and 10 bases had no gene match. In germline, CDR1 is SGHRS, CDR2 YFSETQ. The CDR3 is 17 residues long.

V usage is TRBV13 and J usage is TRBJ1-6, with 8 bases fitting TRBD1. CDR3 size: 15 residues. Unmatched junction bases numbered 2, after V lost 0 bases and J lost 7 bases. Germline assignment: CDR1 PRHDT and CDR2 FYEKMQ (reference sequence). CDR3 in amino acids: CASSLGDRENSPLHF. CDR3 coding DNA: TGTGCCAGCAGCTTAGGGGACAGGGAAAATTCACCCCTCCACTTT. The full variable domain, completed using reference TRBV13 and TRBJ1-6, is AAGVIQSPRHLIKEKRETATLKCYPIPRHDTVYWYQQGPGQDPQFLISFYEKMQSDKGSIPDRFSAQQFSDYHSELNMSSLELGDSALYFCASSLGDRENSPLHFGNGTRLTVT.